These 12 T cell receptor beta chains share one sample of origin, sequenced in a study of blood T cell repertoires in COVID-19. The assay was immunoSEQ multiplex PCR, and TCRdb's table has in-frame clones only and misses some. The table shows hundreds of thousands of clones, with around 84% occurring only once. The sequencing input was peripheral blood. The receptors shown here come from a man between 25 and 39 years old with active or convalescent COVID-19.

The rearrangement joins TRBV6-4 to TRBJ2-1, with 7 bases that match TRBD2. The CDR3 is made up of 14 amino acids. Germline loops: CDR1 MRHNA, CDR2 SNTAGT. The V and J ends lost 7 bases and 0 bases, in that order; junction bases with no gene match: 3. The DNA for the CDR3 is TGTGCCAGCAAGCGGGACTCCTCCTACAATGAGCAGTTCTTC. As protein: CASKRDSSYNEQFF.

This clone was seen only a few times. V and J are TRBV7-9 and TRBJ2-7; no clear D. The germline gives CDR1 SEHNR, CDR2 FQNEAQ (reference sequence). The CDR3 runs to 12 residues. With 5 bases removed from V and 3 bases from J, the gap between germline ends came to 8 bases. In DNA, the CDR3 is TGTGCCAGCAGCCCGATAGACTACGAGCAGTACTTC. This sequence encodes CASSPIDYEQYF.

The chain combines TRBV5-1 with TRBJ2-2; D call uncertain. CDR1 and CDR2 (germline): SGHRS, YFSETQ. The V end was cut by 0 bases, the J end by 1 base, with 4 bases between. The CDR3 loop spans 14 amino acids. CDR3 protein: CASSLGGNTGELFF. CDR3 DNA sequence: TGCGCCAGCAGCTTGGGAGGGAACACCGGGGAGCTGTTTTTT.

The gene calls are TRBV2 and TRBJ1-1, with 12 bases that match TRBD1. CDR3 length: 17 amino acids. Germline CDR1 is SNHLY and CDR2 is FYNNEI. V lost 6 bases and J lost 1; bases outside the gene matches: 9. The CDR3: CASRAPGQGAWNTEAFF. In nucleotides, the CDR3 is TGTGCCAGCAGGGCGCCGGGACAGGGGGCTTGGAACACTGAAGCTTTCTTT.

V and J are TRBV19 and TRBJ2-1; the match to TRBD2 covers 7 bases. Per germline, CDR1 LNHDA and CDR2 SQIVND (reference sequence). The CDR3 is 16 residues long. Trimming removed 2 bases from V and 4 bases from J; junction bases left unmatched: 8. The DNA for the CDR3 is TGTGCCAGTAGTATACTCGGGCTAGCGGATTACAATGAGCAGTTCTTC. Amino acid sequence: CASSILGLADYNEQFF.

The chain's CDR3 is CASSLAGNDGYTF. Here the CDR3 DNA reads TGTGCCAGCAGTTTGGCAGGGAATGATGGCTACACCTTC. V usage is TRBV28 and J usage is TRBJ1-2; possibly TRBD1 for D (5 bases). Between the trimmed V and J ends, which lost 3 bases and 6 bases, there was a span of 11 bases. Germline assignment: CDR1 MDHEN and CDR2 SYDVKM. This CDR3 is 13 amino acids long.

This clone was observed a handful of times. The CDR3 sequence: CASRVIGRAGNTIYF. DNA for the CDR3: TGTGCCAGCAGGGTTATCGGCAGGGCTGGAAACACCATATATTTT. This chain links TRBV6-4 with TRBJ1-3; possible D gene TRBD1, 5 bases. V was pared by 6 bases and J by 2 bases, with 14 bases between. Germline assignment: CDR1 MRHNA and CDR2 SNTAGT. The CDR3 runs 15 residues.

V and J are TRBV6-6 and TRBJ2-3, with 8 bases aligning to TRBD1. V trimming: 4 bases; J trimming: 1 base; junction bases outside the gene matches: 1. CDR3 length: 14 amino acids. The germline V gene has CDR1 MNHNY and CDR2 SVGAGI (reference sequence). The CDR3 DNA reads as TGTGCCAGCAGTTGGGGACAGGGCACAGATACGCAGTATTTT. The encoded protein is CASSWGQGTDTQYF.

CDR3 loop: CASSLDSTGDSPLHF. DNA for the CDR3: TGTGCCAGCAGCTTGGACTCAACGGGGGATTCACCCCTCCACTTT. J is TRBJ1-6 and V is TRBV7-3; TRBD1 might be the D (5 bases). The V and J ends lost 3 bases and 8 bases respectively, with 14 bases between them. The germline CDR1 and CDR2 sequences are SGHTA and FQGTGA. This CDR3 contains 15 residues.

The rearrangement links TRBV7-6 to TRBJ2-5; D might be TRBD1 (6 bases). Looked up from germline, CDR1 is SGHVS and CDR2 is FNYEAQ. The CDR3 is 14 residues long. Trimming left V 1 base short and J 4 bases short, with 10 bases between. The CDR3 DNA follows: TGTGCCAGCAGCTTAGTGGGGGCGGGAGAGACCCAGTACTTC. Its translation: CASSLVGAGETQYF.

The chain recombines TRBV5-5 with TRBJ1-6; D may be TRBD1 (5 bases). The CDR3 contains 17 residues. Trimming stripped 4 bases from V and 6 bases from J, with 20 bases between. Per germline, CDR1 SGHKS and CDR2 YYEKEE (reference sequence). The CDR3 loop reads CASSPEGEGRGNSPLHF. Here the CDR3 DNA reads TGTGCCAGCAGCCCCGAAGGGGAGGGAAGGGGTAATTCACCCCTCCACTTT.

CDR3: CASSLKGWESKGQFF. CDR3 coding DNA: TGTGCCAGCAGCTTAAAAGGTTGGGAGAGTAAAGGGCAGTTCTTC. The rearrangement joins TRBV7-2 to TRBJ2-1, with D tentatively TRBD2 (5 bases). V was clipped by 2 bases and J by 12 bases, with 20 bases between them. CDR1 is SGHTA and CDR2 is FQGNSA in the germline V gene. The CDR3 runs to 15 residues.